The text below deals with one T cell receptor (beta chain). The V gene's germline CDR1 is KGHSH and CDR2 LQKENI. V lost 2 bases and J 1 base, leaving 8 bases between the germline ends. The CDR3 is made up of 14 amino acids. All enrollees were about 18 to 90 years old and from fewer than 30 US areas. In the original processing: Quantification of nucleated cells was approximated via reference gene primer amplification. Profiled with immunoSEQ multiplex PCR; TCRdb holds only in-frame clones, not every one. D and trimming were read from the DNA, whereas the V and J calls and clone size are those reported in that table. The table records around 130,000 clones, 84% of them present only once. This entry belongs to a study of blood T cell repertoires in COVID-19.

The chain employs TRBV18 and TRBJ2-5; D unresolved. This receptor was taken from a woman between 18 and 30 years old who had been exposed to COVID-19. Sequencing was done on a sample of PBMCs or T cells enriched from blood (not recorded which). The CDR3 DNA is TGTGCCAGCTCACCATATGGCATCCAAGAGACCCAGTACTTC. Protein product: CASSPYGIQETQYF.